This TCR beta chain was obtained from a study of regulatory T cells in long-lasting Graves disease. Study-level points and caveats: Possibly, too few samples lowered accuracy. Relative to new patients (approximately 1,000), persistent patients exhibited greater sharing of public clonotypes (more than 2,500).

A few counts support this clonotype. Antigen: not known. Trimming pared 2 bases from V and 2 bases from J, leaving 6 bases between. Germline-derived CDR1 and CDR2 are SQVTM and ANQGSEA. The CDR3 length is 13 residues. Researchers made TCR beta libraries by using iRepertoire HTBI primers and running Arm-PCR on CDR3 regions. MiXCR was run by TCRdb on the multiplex PCR reads, yielding one entry per CDR3 protein. The data show nearly 350,000 distinct CDR3 sequences, about 18% seen once. The time point denotes: persistent/refractory GD, antithyroid drugs over 5 years with positive TRAb. Generation of the TCR library employed RNA extracted from PBMCs.

This receptor was taken from a female donor with Graves disease. The chain carries TRBV29-1 and TRBJ2-2, with D unclear. Sequencing was performed on peripheral blood mononuclear cells (PBMCs), taken when the disease was refractory, from a patient treated with antithyroid drugs. The CDR3 DNA reads TGCAGCGTTGAACTTCTAAACACCGGGGAGCTGTTTTTT. It yields the protein CSVELLNTGELFF.